This TCR beta chain was profiled in a study of T-cell reconstitution after alpha-beta-depleted transplantation in children. A note on this clonotype: Its antigen is not identified.

The CDR3 spans 14 residues. With V trimmed by 4 bases and J by 6 bases, 4 bases remained unmatched. Per the germline V gene, CDR1 is LGHNA and CDR2 is YSLEER. Unique molecular identifiers were incorporated into the prepared TCRbeta library. In TCRdb, the PCR reads were re-called with MiXCR into one record per CDR3 protein. The top ten clones hold more than 20% of a sample with some 120,000 distinct CDR3 sequences, about a tenth of them seen once. Study-level results: About two months after transplant, alpha-beta T cells reportedly came from several hundred expanded graft clones.

V gene TRBV4-3 combines with J gene TRBJ1-5; 9 nucleotides agree with TRBD1. The TCR sequence derives from a girl under two years old who had a stem cell transplant for combined immunodeficiency, so the T cells may come from the graft donor. Material: PBMCs, mostly from graft donor cells, obtained 180 days after TCRalphabeta/CD19-depleted stem cell transplant. DNA of the CDR3: TGCGCCAGCAGCCGCGGGACAGGGTCTCAGCCCCAGCATTTT. It encodes CASSRGTGSQPQHF.